A selection of T cell receptor beta chains follows, all from one sample in a study of blood T cells in healthy people across ages. TCRdb reprocessed the 5' RACE reads via MiXCR and lists one record per CDR3 protein. Altogether about 680,000 distinct CDR3 sequences are present, 45% to 50% being singletons, with the ten largest covering 25% to 35%. Input material: blood. All receptors derive from a woman aged 60 to 75 in good health. The CDR3 runs from the conserved cysteine through the conserved F or W. The D gene is left open where the match is weak. Clone size, where shown, is once, few, many, or a class for clones that have expanded.

TRBV28	-	TRBJ2-1	12	-	CASSLIENEQFF	TGTGCCAGCAGTTTAATAGAGAATGAGCAGTTCTTC
TRBV24-1	TRBD2	TRBJ2-7	15	-	CATSDSTSAYNEQYF	TGTGCCACCAGTGATTCGACTAGCGCCTACAATGAGCAGTACTTC
TRBV4-3	-	TRBJ1-4	15	-	CASSQDNRILRKLFF	TGCGCCAGCAGCCAAGATAACAGGATCTTGCGAAAACTGTTTTTT
TRBV28	-	TRBJ2-6	11	-	CASKGANVLTF	TGTGCCAGCAAGGGGGCCAACGTCCTGACTTTC
TRBV27	-	TRBJ2-3	13	-	CASSIMLGVAQYF	TGTGCCAGCAGCATTATGCTGGGGGTGGCGCAGTATTTT
TRBV7-2	-	TRBJ1-5	14	-	CASSLGGTNQPQHF	TGTGCCAGCAGCCTAGGTGGCACGAATCAGCCCCAGCATTTT
TRBV20-1	-	TRBJ2-1	15	-	CSAYGWESSYNEQFF	TGCAGTGCTTATGGGTGGGAGAGCTCCTACAATGAGCAGTTCTTC
TRBV20-1	TRBD2	TRBJ2-3	16	few	CSGKTGLAGGSDTQYF	TGCAGTGGTAAAACAGGACTAGCGGGAGGGTCAGATACGCAGTATTTT
TRBV7-7	TRBD2	TRBJ2-7	16	-	CASSSPLGGSGAEQYF	TGTGCCAGCAGCTCGCCCTTAGGCGGGAGTGGTGCCGAGCAGTACTTC
TRBV7-9	-	TRBJ2-7	14	-	CASSLKGRAYEQYF	TGTGCCAGCAGCTTAAAAGGTCGGGCGTACGAGCAGTACTTC
TRBV7-2	TRBD2	TRBJ2-2	15	once	CASSQTGGPSGELFF	TGTGCCAGCAGCCAAACGGGAGGGCCTTCGGGGGAGCTGTTTTTT